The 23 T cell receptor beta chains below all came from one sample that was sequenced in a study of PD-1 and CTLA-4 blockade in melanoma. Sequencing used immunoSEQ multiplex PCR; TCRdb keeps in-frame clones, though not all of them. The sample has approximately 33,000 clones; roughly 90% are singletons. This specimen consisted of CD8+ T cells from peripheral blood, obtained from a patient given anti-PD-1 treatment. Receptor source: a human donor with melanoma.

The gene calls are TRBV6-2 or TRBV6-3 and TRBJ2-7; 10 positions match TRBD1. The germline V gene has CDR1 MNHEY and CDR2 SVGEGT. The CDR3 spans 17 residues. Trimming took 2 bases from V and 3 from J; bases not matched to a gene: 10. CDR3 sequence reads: CASSYPRDRGDHYEQYF. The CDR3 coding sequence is TGTGCCAGCAGTTACCCCCGGGACAGGGGAGACCACTACGAGCAGTACTTC.

The CDR3 here is CASSYGKGLEQYF. CDR3 DNA sequence: TGTGCCAGCAGTTACGGGAAGGGCCTCGAGCAGTACTTC. The gene calls are TRBV6-5 and TRBJ2-7, with D uncertain. Germline assignment: CDR1 MNHEY and CDR2 SVGAGI. V dropped 2 bases and J dropped 6 bases, with 11 bases sitting between them. This CDR3 region has 13 residues.

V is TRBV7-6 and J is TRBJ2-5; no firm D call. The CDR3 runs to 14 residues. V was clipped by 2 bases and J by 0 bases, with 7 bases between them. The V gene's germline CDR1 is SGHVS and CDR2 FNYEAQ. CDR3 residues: CASSLMTNQETQYF. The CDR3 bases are TGTGCCAGCAGCTTAATGACCAACCAAGAGACCCAGTACTTC.

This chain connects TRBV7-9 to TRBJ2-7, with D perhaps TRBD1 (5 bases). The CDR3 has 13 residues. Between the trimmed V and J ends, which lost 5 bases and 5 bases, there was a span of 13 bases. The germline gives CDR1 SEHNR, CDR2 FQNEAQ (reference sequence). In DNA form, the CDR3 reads TGTGCCAGCAGCGCCCAGGGCAACAACGAGCAGTACTTC. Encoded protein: CASSAQGNNEQYF. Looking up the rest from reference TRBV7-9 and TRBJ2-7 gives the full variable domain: DTGVSQNPRHKITKRGQNVTFRCDPISEHNRLYWYRQTLGQGPEFLTYFQNEAQLEKSRLLSDRFSAERPKGSFSTLEIQRTEQGDSAMYLCASSAQGNNEQYFGPGTRLTVT.

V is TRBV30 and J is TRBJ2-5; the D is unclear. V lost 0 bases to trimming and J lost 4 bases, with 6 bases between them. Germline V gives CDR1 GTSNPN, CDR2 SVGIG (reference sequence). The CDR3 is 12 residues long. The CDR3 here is CAWSVGAETQYF. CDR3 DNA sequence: TGTGCCTGGAGTGTAGGCGCAGAGACCCAGTACTTC.

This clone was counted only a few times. The CDR3 sequence is CASSLEQPYEQYF. The CDR3 coding sequence is TGCGCCAGCAGCTTGGAACAGCCCTACGAGCAGTACTTC. The chain has TRBV5-1 and TRBJ2-7; D is uncertain. CDR1 is SGHRS, CDR2 YFSETQ, per germline. V gave up 0 bases and J gave up 2 bases, with 6 bases separating them. The CDR3 sequence is 13 residues long.

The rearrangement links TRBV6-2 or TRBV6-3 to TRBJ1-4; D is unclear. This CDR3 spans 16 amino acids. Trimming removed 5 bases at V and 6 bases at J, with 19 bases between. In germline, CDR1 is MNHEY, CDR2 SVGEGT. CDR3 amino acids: CASSHPTKMVYEKLFF. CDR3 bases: TGTGCCAGCAGTCATCCGACCAAAATGGTCTATGAAAAACTGTTTTTT.

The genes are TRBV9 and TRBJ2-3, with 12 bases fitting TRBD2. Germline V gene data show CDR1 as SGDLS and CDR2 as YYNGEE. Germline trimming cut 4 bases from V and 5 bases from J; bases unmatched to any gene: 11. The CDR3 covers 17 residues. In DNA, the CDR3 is TGTGCCAGCAGCCAACCTAGCGGGAGGGTGGAAGTAGATACGCAGTATTTT. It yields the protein CASSQPSGRVEVDTQYF.

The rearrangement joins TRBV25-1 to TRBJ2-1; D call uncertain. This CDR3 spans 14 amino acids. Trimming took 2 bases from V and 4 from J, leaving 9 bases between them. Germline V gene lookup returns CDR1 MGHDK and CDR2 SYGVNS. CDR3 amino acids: CASSEIWPYNEQFF. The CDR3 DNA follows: TGTGCCAGCAGTGAAATTTGGCCTTACAATGAGCAGTTCTTC.

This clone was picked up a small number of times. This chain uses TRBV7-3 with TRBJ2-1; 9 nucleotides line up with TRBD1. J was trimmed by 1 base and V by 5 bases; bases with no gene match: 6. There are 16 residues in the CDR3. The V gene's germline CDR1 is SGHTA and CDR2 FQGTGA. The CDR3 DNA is TGTGCCAGCAGCCCTACAGGGGGCAAGTCCTACAATGAGCAGTTCTTC. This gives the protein CASSPTGGKSYNEQFF.

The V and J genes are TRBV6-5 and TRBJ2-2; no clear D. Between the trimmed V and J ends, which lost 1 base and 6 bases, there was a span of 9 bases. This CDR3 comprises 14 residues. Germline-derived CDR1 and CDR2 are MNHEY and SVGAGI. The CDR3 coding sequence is TGTGCCAGCAGTTACTTCGTAAACTCCGGGGAGCTGTTTTTT. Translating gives CASSYFVNSGELFF.

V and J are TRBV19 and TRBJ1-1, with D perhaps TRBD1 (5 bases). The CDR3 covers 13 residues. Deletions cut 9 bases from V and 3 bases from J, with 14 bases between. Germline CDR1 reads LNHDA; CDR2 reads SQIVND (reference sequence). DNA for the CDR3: TGTGCCAGCCGTACGGGACTTGACACTGAAGCTTTCTTT. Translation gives CASRTGLDTEAFF. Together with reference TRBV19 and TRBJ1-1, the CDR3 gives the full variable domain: DGGITQSPKYLFRKEGQNVTLSCEQNLNHDAMYWYRQDPGQGLRLIYYSQIVNDFQKGDIAEGYSVSREKKESFPLTVTSAQKNPTAFYLCASRTGLDTEAFFGQGTRLTVV.

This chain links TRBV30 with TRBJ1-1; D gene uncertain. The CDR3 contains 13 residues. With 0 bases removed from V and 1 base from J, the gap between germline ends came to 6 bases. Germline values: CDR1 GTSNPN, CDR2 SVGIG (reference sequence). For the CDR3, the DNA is TGTGCCTGGAGTGTACTGGAGAACACTGAAGCTTTCTTT. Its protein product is CAWSVLENTEAFF.

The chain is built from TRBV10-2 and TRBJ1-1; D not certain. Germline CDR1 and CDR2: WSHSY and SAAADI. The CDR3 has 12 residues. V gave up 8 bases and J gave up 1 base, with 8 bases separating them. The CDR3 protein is CASGSWNTEAFF. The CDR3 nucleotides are TGCGCCAGCGGAAGCTGGAACACTGAAGCTTTCTTT.

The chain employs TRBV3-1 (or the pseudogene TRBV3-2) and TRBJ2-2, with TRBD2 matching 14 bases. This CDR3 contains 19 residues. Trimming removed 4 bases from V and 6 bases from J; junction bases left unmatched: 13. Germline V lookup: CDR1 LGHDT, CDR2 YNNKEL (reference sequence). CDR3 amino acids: CASSLAPGLAGVTPGELFF. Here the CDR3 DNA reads TGTGCCAGCAGCCTCGCCCCGGGACTAGCGGGAGTAACCCCCGGGGAGCTGTTTTTT.

The DNA for the CDR3 is TGTGCCTGGGAGGGTGGGACCTACGAGCAGTACTTC. It encodes CAWEGGTYEQYF. V usage is TRBV30 and J usage is TRBJ2-7, with D possibly being TRBD2 (5 bases). Trimming shortened V by 5 bases and J by 2 bases, and 10 bases separated the two germline ends. Germline V lookup: CDR1 GTSNPN, CDR2 SVGIG (reference sequence). The CDR3 covers 12 residues. Full variable domain (missing parts from reference TRBV30 and TRBJ2-7): SQTIHQWPATLVQPVGSPLSLECTVEGTSNPNLYWYRQAAGRGLQLLFYSVGIGQISSEVPQNLSASRPQDRQFILSSKKLLLSDSGFYLCAWEGGTYEQYFGPGTRLTVT.

This CDR3 reads CASSRGVFGNTIYF. As DNA, the CDR3 is TGTGCCAGCAGCCGCGGGGTCTTCGGAAACACCATATATTTT. The chain has TRBV13 and TRBJ1-3; the D is unclear. Germline CDR1 and CDR2: PRHDT and FYEKMQ (reference sequence). CDR3 length: 14 residues. The germline V and J ends were trimmed by 5 bases and 4 bases, with 12 bases remaining between them.

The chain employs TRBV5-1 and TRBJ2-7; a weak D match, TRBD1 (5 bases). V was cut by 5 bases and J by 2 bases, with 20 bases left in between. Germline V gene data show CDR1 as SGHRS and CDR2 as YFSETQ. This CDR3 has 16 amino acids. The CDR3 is CASREGPDGATYEQYF. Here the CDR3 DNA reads TGCGCCAGCAGAGAAGGGCCCGATGGGGCCACCTACGAGCAGTACTTC.

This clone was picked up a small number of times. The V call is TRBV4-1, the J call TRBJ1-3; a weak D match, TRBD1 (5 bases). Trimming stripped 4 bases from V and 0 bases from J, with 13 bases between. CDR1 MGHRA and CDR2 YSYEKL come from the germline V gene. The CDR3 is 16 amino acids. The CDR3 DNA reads TGCGCCAGCAGCCGGACATACGGTGTCTCTGGAAACACCATATATTTT. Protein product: CASSRTYGVSGNTIYF.

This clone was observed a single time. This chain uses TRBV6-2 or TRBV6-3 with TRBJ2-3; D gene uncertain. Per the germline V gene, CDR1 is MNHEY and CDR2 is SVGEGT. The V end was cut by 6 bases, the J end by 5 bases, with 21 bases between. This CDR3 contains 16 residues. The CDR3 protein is CASSFAHVVNGDTQYF. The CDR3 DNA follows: TGTGCCAGCAGCTTCGCCCATGTTGTGAATGGAGATACGCAGTATTTT.

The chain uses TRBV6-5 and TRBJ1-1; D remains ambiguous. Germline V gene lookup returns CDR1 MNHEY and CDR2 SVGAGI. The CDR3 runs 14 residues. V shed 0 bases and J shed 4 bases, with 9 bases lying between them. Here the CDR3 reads CASSYSNEGTEAFF. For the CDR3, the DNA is TGTGCCAGCAGTTACTCGAATGAAGGCACTGAAGCTTTCTTT.

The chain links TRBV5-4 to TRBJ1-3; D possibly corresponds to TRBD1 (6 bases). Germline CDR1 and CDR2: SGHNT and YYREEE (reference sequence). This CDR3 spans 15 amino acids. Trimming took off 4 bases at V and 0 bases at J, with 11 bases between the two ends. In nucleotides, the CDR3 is TGTGCCAGCAGCCCGGGGGCTCTCTCTGGAAACACCATATATTTT. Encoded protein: CASSPGALSGNTIYF.

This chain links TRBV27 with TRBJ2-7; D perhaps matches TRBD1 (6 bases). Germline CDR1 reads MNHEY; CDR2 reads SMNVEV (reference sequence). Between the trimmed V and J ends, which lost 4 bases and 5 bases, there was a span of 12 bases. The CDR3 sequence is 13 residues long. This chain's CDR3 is CASSWQGKNEQYF. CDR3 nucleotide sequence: TGTGCCAGCAGTTGGCAGGGGAAGAACGAGCAGTACTTC.